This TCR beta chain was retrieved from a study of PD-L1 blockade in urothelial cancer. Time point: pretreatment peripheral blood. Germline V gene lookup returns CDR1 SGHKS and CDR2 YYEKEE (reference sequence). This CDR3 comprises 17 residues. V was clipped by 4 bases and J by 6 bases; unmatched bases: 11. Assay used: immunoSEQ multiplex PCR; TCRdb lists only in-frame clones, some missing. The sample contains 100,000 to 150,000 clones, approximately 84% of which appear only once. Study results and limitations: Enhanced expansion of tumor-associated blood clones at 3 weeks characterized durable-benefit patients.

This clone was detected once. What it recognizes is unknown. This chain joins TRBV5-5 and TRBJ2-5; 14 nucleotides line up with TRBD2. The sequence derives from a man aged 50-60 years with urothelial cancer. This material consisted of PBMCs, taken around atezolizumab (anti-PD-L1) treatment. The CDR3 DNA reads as TGTGCCAGCAGCACTCCGGGACTAGCGGGAGAAGGAAAGACCCAGTACTTC. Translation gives CASSTPGLAGEGKTQYF.